This T cell receptor beta chain was identified in a study of T cell responses to AZD1222 COVID-19 vaccine. Study results and limitations: Among spike-specific TCRs, nearly half reportedly target unmutated variant regions. Receipt of two AZD1222 doses was followed by a rise in Spike-specific TCR breadth and depth.

A single count supports this clone. Its cognate antigen is unknown. Method: immunoSEQ multiplex PCR; TCRdb's copy keeps in-frame clones and lacks some. Of about 56,000 clones detected, approximately 86% appear once; the ten largest clones hold 6.9%. The sequence derives from an adult who received the AZD1222 COVID-19 vaccine. The sample was peripheral blood, taken 28 days after the second AZD1222 dose.

In nucleotides, the CDR3 is TGTGCCAGCAGCCTCAGAGGGGCGGGTGGGGAAAAACTGTTTTTT. It translates to CASSLRGAGGEKLFF. This chain connects TRBV6-5 to TRBJ1-4; D is possibly TRBD1 (5 bases). CDR1 and CDR2 (germline): MNHEY, SVGAGI. This CDR3 spans 15 amino acids. V was shortened by 6 bases and J by 8 bases, with 19 bases between the two germline ends.